This T cell receptor (beta chain) appears in the sequencing data of a study of shared clonotypes between healthy human individuals. Naive CD8 populations comprised CD45RO-negative cells positively selected for CCR7, excluding terminally differentiated effector memory CD45RA+ cells. V was pared by 4 bases and J by 0 bases, with 9 bases of the junction left unmatched. The CDR3 extends over 16 amino acids. The V gene's germline CDR1 is LGHNA and CDR2 YSLEER. In the case of this clone: The antigen remains undetermined.

General study findings and limits: The four-donor shared clonotypes exceeded non-shared clonotypes in generation probability, with non-shared ones scoring lower.

Using immunoSEQ multiplex PCR, the repertoire was profiled, and TCRdb retains in-frame clones only, with some absent. The sample carries about 2.2 million clones, 93% recorded once. This clonotype originated in a man between 18 and 35 years old in good health. Some clones in this sample may be carry-over from other donors' samples. The specimen was naive CD8+ T cells from PBMCs. The chain couples TRBV4-3 to TRBJ2-7; TRBD2 aligns across 7 bases. CDR3 bases: TGCGCCAGCAGCCCTAGCCTAGCGGTAAGCTCCTACGAGCAGTACTTC. This codes for CASSPSLAVSSYEQYF.